This TCR beta chain is drawn from a study of beta chain features in type 1 diabetes. Study-level points and caveats: TCRB CDR3s were moderately but significantly shorter in Type 1 diabetes patients in all four CD4+ subsets. Cells expressing TCR highly could be over-represented by cDNA sequencing. It was among patients, rather than healthy donors, that naive, central memory and Treg TCRB repertoires appeared more similar.

Expressed TCRB transcripts got sequenced, as all isolated RNA was reverse transcribed. Libraries were prepared by immunoSEQ multiplex PCR; TCRdb keeps only in-frame clonotypes and omits some of them. The table records some 63,000 clones, roughly 60% of them present only once. CD45RO/CCR7/CD25/CD127/CD95/CD27 sorting isolated CD4+ naive, central memory, regulatory and stem cell-like memory cells. CDR1 is SGHRS and CDR2 is YFSETQ in the germline V gene. The length of the CDR3 is 12 residues. V shed 7 bases and J shed 5 bases, with 7 bases lying between them. About this clone itself: Antigen specificity is unknown.

The TCR comes from a woman younger than 35 in good health. The sample consisted of Tregs from blood. The rearrangement uses TRBV5-1 and TRBJ2-6; D is uncertain. The CDR3 sequence is CASRSRANVLTF. In nucleotides, the CDR3 is TGCGCCAGCCGGAGCAGGGCCAACGTCCTGACTTTC.